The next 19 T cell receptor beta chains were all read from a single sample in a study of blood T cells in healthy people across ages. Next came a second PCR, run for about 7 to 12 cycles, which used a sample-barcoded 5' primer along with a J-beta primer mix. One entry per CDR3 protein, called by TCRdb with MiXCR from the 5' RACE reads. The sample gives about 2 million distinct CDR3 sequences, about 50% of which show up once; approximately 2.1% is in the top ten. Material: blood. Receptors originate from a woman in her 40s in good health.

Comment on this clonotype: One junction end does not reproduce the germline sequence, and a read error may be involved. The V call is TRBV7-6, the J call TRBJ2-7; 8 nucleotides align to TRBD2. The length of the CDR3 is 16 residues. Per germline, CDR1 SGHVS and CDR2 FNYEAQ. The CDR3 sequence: CARSLLRGAGAYEQYF. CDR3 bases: TGTGCCCGCAGCCTCTTGAGGGGAGCGGGGGCGTACGAGCAGTACTTC.

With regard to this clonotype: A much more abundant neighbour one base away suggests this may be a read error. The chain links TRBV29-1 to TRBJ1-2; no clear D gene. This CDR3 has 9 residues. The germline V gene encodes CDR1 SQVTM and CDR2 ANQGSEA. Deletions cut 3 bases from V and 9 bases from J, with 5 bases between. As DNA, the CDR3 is TGCAGCGTTGATGGTAGCTACACCTTC. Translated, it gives CSVDGSYTF.

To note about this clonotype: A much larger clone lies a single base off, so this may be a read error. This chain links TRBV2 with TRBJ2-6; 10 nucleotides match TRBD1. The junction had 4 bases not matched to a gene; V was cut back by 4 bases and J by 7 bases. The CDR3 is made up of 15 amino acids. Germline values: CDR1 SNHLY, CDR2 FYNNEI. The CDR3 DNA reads TGTGCCAGCAGTGGGTGGGACAGGGGTGCCAACGTCCTGACTTTC. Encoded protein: CASSGWDRGANVLTF. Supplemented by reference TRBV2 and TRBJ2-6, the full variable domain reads EPEVTQTPSHQVTQMGQEVILRCVPISNHLYFYWYRQILGQKVEFLVSFYNNEISEKSEIFDDQFSVERPDGSNFTLKIRSTKLEDSAMYFCASSGWDRGANVLTFGAGSRLTVL.

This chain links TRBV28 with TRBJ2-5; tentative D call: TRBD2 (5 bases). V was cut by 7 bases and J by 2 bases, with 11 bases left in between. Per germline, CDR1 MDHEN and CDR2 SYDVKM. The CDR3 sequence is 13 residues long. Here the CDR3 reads CASKRGEQETQYF. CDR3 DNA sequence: TGTGCCAGCAAACGGGGAGAACAAGAGACCCAGTACTTC.

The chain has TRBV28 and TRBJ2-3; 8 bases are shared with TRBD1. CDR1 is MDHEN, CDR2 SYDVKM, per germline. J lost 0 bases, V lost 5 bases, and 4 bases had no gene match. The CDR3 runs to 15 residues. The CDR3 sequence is CASSPGGESTDTQYF. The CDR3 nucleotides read TGTGCCAGCAGTCCAGGGGGCGAGAGCACAGATACGCAGTATTTT.

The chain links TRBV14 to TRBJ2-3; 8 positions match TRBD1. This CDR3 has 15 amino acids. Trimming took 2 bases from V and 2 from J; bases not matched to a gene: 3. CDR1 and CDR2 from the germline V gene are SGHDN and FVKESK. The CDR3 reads CASSQSRGLTDTQYF. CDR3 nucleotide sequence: TGTGCCAGCAGCCAAAGCAGGGGGCTCACAGATACGCAGTATTTT.

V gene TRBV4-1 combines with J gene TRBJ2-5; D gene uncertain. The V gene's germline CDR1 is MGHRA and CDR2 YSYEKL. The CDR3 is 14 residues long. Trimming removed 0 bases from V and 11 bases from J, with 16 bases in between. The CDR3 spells CASSQEVVVEEQYF. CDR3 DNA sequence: TGCGCCAGCAGCCAAGAGGTTGTGGTCGAGGAGCAGTACTTC.

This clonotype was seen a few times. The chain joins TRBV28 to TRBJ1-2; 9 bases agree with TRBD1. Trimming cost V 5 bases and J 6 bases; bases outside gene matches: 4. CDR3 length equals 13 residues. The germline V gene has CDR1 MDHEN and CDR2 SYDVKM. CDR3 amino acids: CASSATGGDGYTF. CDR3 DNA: TGTGCCAGCAGTGCCACAGGGGGCGATGGCTACACCTTC.

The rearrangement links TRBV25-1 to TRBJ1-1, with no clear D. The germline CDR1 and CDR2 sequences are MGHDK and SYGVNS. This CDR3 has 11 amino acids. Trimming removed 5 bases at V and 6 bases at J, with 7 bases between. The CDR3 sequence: CASSFYAEAFF. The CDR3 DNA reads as TGTGCCAGCAGTTTTTACGCTGAAGCTTTCTTT.

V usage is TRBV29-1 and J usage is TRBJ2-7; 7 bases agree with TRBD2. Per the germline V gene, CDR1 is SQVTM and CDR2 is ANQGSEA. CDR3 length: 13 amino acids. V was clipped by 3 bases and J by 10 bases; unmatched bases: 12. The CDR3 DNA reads TGCAGCGTTGATCGGGGGGTCCAAGAGATCCAGTACTTC. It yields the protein CSVDRGVQEIQYF.

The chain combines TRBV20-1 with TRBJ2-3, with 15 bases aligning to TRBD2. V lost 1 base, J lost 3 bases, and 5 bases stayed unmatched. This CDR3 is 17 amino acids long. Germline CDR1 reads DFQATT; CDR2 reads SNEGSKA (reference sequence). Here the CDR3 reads CSARGGLAGGKTDTQYF. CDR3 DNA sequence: TGCAGTGCTAGAGGGGGACTAGCGGGGGGAAAAACAGATACGCAGTATTTT.

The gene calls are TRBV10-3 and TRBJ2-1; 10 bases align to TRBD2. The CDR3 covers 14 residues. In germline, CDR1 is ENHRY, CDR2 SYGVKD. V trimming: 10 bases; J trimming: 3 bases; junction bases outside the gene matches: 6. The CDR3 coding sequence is TGTGCCAACAAAAGCGGGGGGGACTACAATGAGCAGTTCTTC. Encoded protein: CANKSGGDYNEQFF.

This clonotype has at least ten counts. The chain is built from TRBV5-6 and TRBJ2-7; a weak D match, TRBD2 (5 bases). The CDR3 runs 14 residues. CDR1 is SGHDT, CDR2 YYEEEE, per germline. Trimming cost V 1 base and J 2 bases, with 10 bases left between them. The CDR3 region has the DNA TGTGCCAGCAGCTTGACCGGGGAAGCCTACGAGCAGTACTTC. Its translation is CASSLTGEAYEQYF. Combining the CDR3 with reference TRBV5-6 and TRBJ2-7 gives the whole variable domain DAGVTQSPTHLIKTRGQQVTLRCSPKSGHDTVSWYQQALGQGPQFIFQYYEEEERQRGNFPDRFSGHQFPNYSSELNVNALLLGDSALYLCASSLTGEAYEQYFGPGTRLTVT.

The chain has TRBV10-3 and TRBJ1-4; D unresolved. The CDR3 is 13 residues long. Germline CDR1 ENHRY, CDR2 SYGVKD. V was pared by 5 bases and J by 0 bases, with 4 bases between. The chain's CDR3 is CAISTTTNEKLFF. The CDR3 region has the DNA TGTGCCATCAGTACCACAACTAATGAAAAACTGTTTTTT.

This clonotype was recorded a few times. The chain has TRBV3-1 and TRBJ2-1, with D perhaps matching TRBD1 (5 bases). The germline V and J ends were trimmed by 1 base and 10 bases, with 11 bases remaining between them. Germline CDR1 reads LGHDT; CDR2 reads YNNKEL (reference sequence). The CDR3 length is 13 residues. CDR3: CASSQVPPGEQFF. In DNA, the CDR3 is TGTGCCAGCAGCCAAGTTCCGCCAGGGGAGCAGTTCTTC.

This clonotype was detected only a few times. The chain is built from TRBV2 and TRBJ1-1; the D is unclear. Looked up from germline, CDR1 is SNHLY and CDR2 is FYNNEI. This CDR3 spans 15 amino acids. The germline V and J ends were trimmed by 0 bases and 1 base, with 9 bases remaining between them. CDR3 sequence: CASSEAVLGNTEAFF. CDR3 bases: TGTGCCAGCAGTGAAGCCGTACTGGGGAACACTGAAGCTTTCTTT. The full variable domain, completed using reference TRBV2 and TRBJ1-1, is EPEVTQTPSHQVTQMGQEVILRCVPISNHLYFYWYRQILGQKVEFLVSFYNNEISEKSEIFDDQFSVERPDGSNFTLKIRSTKLEDSAMYFCASSEAVLGNTEAFFGQGTRLTVV.

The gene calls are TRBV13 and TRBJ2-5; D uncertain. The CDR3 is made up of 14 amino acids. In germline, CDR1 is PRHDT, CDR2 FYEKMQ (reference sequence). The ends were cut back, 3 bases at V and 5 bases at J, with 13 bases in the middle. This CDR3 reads CASSFVSDEETQYF. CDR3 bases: TGTGCCAGCAGCTTCGTCTCAGATGAGGAGACCCAGTACTTC.

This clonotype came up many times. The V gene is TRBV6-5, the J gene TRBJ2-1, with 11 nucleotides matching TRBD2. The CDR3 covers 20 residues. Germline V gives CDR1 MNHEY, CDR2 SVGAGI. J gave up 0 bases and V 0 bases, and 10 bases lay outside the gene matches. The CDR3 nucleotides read TGTGCCAGCAGTTACTCGATCGCGCTAGCGGGGGGTAGCTCCTACAATGAGCAGTTCTTC. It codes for CASSYSIALAGGSSYNEQFF.

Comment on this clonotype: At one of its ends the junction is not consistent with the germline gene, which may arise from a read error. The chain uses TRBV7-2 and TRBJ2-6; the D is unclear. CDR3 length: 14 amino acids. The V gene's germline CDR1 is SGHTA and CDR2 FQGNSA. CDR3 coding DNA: TGTGCCAGCAGCTCGGGTGGTAATGACAACGTCCCGACTTTC. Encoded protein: CASSSGGNDNVPTF.